The 3 T cell receptor beta chains presented below share a single source sample, sequenced in a study of blood T cell repertoires in COVID-19. Profiled with immunoSEQ multiplex PCR; TCRdb holds only in-frame clones, not every one. The top ten clones hold around an eighth of a sample with about 89,000 clones, more than 70% of them seen once. The sequenced sample was peripheral blood. The origin of the receptors is a woman of 80 years or more with acute or convalescent COVID-19.

The chain uses TRBV5-1 and TRBJ1-4; D uncertain. The CDR3 has 14 amino acids. The germline CDR1 and CDR2 sequences are SGHRS and YFSETQ. V lost 0 bases and J lost 0, with 3 bases in between. CDR3 sequence: CASSLAATNEKLFF. The DNA of the CDR3 is TGCGCCAGCAGCTTGGCAGCAACTAATGAAAAACTGTTTTTT.

This clone is a singleton in its sample. V and J are TRBV7-3 and TRBJ2-7; D not certain. V was clipped by 4 bases and J by 7 bases, with 8 bases between them. The CDR3 totals 11 residues. Per the germline V gene, CDR1 is SGHTA and CDR2 is FQGTGA. Written as DNA, the CDR3 is TGTGCCAGCAGCTCCAACGGGGAGCAGTACTTC. It codes for CASSSNGEQYF.

The chain employs TRBV19 and TRBJ1-1; 10 nucleotides match TRBD1. J was trimmed by 3 bases and V by 5 bases; bases with no gene match: 3. This CDR3 is built from 14 residues. Germline lookup yields CDR1 LNHDA and CDR2 SQIVND (reference sequence). In DNA form, the CDR3 reads TGTGCCAGTAGTCCGGGACAGGGGCACACTGAAGCTTTCTTT. Translated: CASSPGQGHTEAFF.